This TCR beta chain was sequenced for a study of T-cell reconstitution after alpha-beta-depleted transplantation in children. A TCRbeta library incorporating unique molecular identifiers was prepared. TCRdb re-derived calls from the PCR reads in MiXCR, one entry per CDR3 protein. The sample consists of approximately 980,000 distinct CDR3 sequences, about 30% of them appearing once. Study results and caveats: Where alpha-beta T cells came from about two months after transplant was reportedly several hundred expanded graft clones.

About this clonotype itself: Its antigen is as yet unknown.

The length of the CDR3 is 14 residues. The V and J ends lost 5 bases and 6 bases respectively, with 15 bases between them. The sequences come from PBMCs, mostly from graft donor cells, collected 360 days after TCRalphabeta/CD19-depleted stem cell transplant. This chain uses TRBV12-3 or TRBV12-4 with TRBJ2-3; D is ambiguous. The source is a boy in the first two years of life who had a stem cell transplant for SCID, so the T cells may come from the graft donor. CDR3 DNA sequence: TGTGCCAGCAGTCCACAAGACTTAGTGGATACGCAGTATTTT. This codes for CASSPQDLVDTQYF.